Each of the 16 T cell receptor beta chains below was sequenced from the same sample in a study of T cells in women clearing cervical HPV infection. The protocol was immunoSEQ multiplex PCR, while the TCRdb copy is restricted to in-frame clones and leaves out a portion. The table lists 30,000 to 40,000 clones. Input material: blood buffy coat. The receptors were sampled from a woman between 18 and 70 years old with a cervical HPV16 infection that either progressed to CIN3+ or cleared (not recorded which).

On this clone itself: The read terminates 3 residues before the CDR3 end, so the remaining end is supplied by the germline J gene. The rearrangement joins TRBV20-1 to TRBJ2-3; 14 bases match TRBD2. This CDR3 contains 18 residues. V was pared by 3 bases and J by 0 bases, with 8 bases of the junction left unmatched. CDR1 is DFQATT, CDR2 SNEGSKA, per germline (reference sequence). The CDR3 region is CSARVTSGGGTSTDTQYF. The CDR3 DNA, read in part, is TGCAGTGCTAGGGTGACTAGCGGGGGGGGTACTAGCACAGATACG.

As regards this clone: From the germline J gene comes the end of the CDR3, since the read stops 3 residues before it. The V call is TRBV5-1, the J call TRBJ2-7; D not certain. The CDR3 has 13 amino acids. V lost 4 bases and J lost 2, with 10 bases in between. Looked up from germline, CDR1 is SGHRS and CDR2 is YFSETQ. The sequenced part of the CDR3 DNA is TGCGCCAGCAGCCCCCTCTCCGCCTACGAG. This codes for CASSPLSAYE. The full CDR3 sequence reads CASSPLSAYEQYF.

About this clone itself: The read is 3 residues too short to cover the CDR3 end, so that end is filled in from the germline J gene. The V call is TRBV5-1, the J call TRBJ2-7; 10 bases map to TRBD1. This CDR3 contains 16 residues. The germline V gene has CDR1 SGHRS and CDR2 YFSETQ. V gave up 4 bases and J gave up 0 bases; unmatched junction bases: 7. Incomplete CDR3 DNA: TGCGCCAGCAGCCCCGGGACAGGGGACGGCTCCTACGAG. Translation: CASSPGTGDGSYE. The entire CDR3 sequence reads CASSPGTGDGSYEQYF.

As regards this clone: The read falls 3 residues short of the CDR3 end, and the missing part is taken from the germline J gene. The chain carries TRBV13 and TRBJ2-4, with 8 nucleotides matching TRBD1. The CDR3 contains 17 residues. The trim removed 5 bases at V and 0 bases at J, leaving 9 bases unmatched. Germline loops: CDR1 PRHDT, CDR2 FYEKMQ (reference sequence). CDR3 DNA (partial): TGTGCCAGCAGCCACCCGGACAGGGCGAGAGCCAAAAACATT. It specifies CASSHPDRARAKNI. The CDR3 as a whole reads CASSHPDRARAKNIQYF.

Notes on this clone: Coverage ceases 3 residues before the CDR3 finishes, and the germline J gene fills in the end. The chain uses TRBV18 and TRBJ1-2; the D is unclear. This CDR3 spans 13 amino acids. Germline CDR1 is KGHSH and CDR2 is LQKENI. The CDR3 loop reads CASSPLSTDTYTF. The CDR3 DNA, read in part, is TGTGCCAGCTCACCTCTAAGCACAGATACC. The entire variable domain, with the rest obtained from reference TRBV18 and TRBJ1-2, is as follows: NAGVMQNPRHLVRRRGQEARLRCSPMKGHSHVYWYRQLPEEGLKFMVYLQKENIIDESGMPKERFSAEFPKEGPSILRIQQVVRGDSAAYFCASSPLSTDTYTFGSGTRLTVV.

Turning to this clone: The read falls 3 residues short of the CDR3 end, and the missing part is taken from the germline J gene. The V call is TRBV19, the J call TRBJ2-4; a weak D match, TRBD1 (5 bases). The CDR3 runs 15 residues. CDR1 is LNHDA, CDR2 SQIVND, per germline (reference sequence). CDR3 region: CASSIVIRQNYGQYF. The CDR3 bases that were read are TGTGCCAGTAGTATTGTTATTCGACAGAACTATGGT.

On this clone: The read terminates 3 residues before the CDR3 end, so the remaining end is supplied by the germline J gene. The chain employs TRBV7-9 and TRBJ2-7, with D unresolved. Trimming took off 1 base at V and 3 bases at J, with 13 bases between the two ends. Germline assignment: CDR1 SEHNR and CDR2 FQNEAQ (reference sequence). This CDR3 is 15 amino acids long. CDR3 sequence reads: CASSLGLSDYYEQYF. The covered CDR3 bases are TGTGCCAGCAGCTTAGGATTATCAGATTACTACGAG. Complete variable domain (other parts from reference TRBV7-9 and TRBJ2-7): DTGVSQNPRHKITKRGQNVTFRCDPISEHNRLYWYRQTLGQGPEFLTYFQNEAQLEKSRLLSDRFSAERPKGSFSTLEIQRTEQGDSAMYLCASSLGLSDYYEQYFGPGTRLTVT.

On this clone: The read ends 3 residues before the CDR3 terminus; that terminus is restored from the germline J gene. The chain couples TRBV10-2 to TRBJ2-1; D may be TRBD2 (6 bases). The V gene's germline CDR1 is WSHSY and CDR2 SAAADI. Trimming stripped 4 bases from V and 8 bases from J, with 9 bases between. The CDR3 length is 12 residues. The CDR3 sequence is CASSAPGDEQFF. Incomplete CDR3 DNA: TGCGCCAGCAGTGCCCCGGGGGATGAG.

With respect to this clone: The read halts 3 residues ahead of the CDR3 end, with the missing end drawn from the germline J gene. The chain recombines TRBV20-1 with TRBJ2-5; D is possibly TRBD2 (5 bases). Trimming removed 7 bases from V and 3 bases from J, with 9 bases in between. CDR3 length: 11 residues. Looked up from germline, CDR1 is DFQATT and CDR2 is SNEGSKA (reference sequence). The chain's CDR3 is CSGQEEETQYF. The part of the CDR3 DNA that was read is TGCAGTGGCCAGGAGGAAGAGACC.

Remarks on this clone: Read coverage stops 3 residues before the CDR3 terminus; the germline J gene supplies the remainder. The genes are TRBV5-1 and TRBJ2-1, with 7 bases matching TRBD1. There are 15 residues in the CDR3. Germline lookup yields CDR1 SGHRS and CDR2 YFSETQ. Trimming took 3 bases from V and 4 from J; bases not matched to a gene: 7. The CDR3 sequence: CASSSRAGGYNEQFF. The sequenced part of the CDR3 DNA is TGCGCCAGCAGCTCTAGGGCAGGGGGTTACAATGAG.

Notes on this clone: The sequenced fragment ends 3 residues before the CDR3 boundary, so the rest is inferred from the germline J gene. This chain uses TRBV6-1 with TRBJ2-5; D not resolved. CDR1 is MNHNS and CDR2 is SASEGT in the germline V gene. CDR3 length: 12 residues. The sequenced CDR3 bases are TGTGCCAGCAGTGCCCCACAAAATACC. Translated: CASSAPQNT. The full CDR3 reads CASSAPQNTQYF.

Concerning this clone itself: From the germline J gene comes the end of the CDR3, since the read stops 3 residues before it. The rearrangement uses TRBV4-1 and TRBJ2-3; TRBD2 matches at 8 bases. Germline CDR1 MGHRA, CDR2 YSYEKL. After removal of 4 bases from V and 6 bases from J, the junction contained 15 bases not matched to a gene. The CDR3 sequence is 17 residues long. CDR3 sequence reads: CASSRSGTRVGADTQYF. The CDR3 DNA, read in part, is TGCGCCAGCAGCCGATCCGGGACTAGAGTCGGAGCGGATACG.

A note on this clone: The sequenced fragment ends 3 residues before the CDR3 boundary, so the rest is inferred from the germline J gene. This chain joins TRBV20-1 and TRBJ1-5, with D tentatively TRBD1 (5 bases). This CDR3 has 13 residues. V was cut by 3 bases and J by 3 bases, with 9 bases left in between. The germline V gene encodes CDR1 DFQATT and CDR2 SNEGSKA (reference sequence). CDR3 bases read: TGCAGTGCTAGTCAGGGATACAATCAGCCC. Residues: CSASQGYNQP. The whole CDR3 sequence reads CSASQGYNQPQHF.

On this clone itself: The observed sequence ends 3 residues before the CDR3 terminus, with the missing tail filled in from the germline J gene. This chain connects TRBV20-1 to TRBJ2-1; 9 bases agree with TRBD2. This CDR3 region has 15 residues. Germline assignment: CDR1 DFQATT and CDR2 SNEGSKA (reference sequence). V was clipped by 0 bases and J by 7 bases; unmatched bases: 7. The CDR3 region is CSARDSAGGWNEQFF. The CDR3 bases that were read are TGCAGTGCTAGAGATTCAGCGGGAGGTTGGAATGAG.

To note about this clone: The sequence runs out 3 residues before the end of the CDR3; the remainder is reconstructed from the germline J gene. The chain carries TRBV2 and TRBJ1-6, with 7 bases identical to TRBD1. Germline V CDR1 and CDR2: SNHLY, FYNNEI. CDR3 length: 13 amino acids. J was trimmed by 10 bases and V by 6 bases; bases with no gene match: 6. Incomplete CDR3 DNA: TGTGCCAGCAGGGAGGGGGCTAGATCACCC. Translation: CASREGARSP. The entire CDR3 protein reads CASREGARSPLHF.

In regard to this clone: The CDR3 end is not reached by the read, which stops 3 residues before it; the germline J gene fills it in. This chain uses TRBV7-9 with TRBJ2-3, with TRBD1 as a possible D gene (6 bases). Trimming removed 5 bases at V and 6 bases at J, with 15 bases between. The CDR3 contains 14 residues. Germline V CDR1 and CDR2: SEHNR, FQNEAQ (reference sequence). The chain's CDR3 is CASSLRGSVDTQYF. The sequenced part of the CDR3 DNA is TGTGCCAGCAGCCTAAGGGGGAGCGTGGATACG.